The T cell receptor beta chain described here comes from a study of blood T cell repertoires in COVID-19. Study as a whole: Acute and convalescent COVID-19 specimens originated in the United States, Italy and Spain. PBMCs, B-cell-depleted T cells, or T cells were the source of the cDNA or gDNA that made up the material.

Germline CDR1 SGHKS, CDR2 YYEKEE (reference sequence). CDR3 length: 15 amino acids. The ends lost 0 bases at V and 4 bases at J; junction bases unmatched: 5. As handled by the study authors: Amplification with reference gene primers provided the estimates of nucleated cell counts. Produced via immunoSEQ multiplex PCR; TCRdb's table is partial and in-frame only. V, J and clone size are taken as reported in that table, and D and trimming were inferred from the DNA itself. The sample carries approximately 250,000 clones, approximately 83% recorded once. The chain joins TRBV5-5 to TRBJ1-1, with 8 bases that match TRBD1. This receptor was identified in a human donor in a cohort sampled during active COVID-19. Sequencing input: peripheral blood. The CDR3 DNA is TGTGCCAGCAGCTTGGTGCAGGGGGCGAGCACTGAAGCTTTCTTT. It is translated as CASSLVQGASTEAFF.